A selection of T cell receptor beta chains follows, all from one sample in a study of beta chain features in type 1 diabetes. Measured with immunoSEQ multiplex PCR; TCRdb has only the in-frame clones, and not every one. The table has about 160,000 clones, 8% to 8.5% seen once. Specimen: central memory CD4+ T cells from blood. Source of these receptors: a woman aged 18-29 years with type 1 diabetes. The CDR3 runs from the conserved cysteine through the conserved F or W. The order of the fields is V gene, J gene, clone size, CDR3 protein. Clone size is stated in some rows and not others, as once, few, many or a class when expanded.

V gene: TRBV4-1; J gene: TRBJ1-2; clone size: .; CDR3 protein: CASSQGDRGIDGYTF
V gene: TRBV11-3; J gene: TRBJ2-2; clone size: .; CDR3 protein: CASSPRRAGGFEAGELFF
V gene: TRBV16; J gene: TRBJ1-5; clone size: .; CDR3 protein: CASSQNRAHNQPQHF
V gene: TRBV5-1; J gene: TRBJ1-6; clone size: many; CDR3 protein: CASSRGQHNSPLHF
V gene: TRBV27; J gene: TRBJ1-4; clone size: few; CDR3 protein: CASSQTGDRIGEKLFF
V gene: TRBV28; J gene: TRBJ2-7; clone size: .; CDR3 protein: CASNTGPGYEQYF
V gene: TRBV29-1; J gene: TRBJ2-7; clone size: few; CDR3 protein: CSVEGSSYEQYF
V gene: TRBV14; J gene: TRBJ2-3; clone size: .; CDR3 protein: CASSQGTQQYF
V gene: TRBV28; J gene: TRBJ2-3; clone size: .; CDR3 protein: CASTGTGSPDTQYF
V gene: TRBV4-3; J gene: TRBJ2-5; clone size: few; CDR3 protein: CASSQGNRQETQYF